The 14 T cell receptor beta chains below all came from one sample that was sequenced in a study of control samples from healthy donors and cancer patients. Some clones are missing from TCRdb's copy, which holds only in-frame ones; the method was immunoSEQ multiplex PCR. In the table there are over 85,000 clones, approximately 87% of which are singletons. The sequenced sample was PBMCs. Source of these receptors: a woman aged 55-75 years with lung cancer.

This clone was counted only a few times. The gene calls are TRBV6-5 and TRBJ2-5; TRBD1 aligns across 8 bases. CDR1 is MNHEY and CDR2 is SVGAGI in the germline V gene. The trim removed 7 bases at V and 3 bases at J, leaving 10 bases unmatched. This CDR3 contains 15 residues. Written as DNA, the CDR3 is TGTGCCAGCACCCAAGGACAGGGTGTCGAAGAGACCCAGTACTTC. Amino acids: CASTQGQGVEETQYF.

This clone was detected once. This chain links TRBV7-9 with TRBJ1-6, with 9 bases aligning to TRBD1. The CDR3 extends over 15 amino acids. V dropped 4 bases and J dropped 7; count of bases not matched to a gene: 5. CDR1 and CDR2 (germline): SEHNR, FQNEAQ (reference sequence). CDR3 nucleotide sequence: TGTGCCAGCAGCTCGGACAGGGGAACGAATTCACCCCTCCACTTT. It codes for CASSSDRGTNSPLHF.

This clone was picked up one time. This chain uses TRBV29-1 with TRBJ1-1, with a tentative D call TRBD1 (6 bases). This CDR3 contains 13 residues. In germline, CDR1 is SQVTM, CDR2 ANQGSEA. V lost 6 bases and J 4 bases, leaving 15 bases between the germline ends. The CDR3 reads CSVYLGAGTEAFF. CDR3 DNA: TGCAGCGTGTACTTGGGGGCGGGCACTGAAGCTTTCTTT.

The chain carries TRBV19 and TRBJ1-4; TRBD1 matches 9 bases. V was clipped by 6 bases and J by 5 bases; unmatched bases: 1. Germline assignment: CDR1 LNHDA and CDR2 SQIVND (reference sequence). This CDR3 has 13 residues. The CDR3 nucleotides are TGTGCCAGTAGGGGGACAGGGAATGAAAAACTGTTTTTT. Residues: CASRGTGNEKLFF.

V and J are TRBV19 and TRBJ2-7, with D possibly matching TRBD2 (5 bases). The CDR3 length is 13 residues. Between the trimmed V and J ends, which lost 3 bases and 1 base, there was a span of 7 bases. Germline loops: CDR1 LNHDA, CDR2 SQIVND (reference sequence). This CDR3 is CASSMSGSYEQYF. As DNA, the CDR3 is TGTGCCAGTAGTATGAGCGGATCCTACGAGCAGTACTTC.

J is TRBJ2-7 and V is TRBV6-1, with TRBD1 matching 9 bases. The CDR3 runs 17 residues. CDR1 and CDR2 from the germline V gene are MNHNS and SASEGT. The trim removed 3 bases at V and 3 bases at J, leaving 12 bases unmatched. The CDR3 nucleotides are TGTGCCAGCAGTGAGGTGTGGAGGACAGGGGTAGGCTACGAGCAGTACTTC. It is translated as CASSEVWRTGVGYEQYF.

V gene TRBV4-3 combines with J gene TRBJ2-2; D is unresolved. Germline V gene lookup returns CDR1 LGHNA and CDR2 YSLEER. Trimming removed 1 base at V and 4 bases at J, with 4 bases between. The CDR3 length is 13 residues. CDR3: CASSQGLTGELFF. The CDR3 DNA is TGCGCCAGCAGCCAAGGGCTCACCGGGGAGCTGTTTTTT.

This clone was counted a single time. This CDR3 reads CASSLAGGSSYEQYF. DNA of the CDR3: TGTGCCAGCAGCTTAGCTGGGGGGAGCTCCTACGAGCAGTACTTC. The chain couples TRBV7-2 to TRBJ2-7; D might be TRBD2 (6 bases). The CDR3 is 15 residues long. In germline, CDR1 is SGHTA, CDR2 FQGNSA. V lost 0 bases and J lost 0, with 9 bases in between. Complete variable domain (other parts from reference TRBV7-2 and TRBJ2-7): GAGVSQSPSNKVTEKGKDVELRCDPISGHTALYWYRQSLGQGLEFLIYFQGNSAPDKSGLPSDRFSAERTGGSVSTLTIQRTQQEDSAVYLCASSLAGGSSYEQYFGPGTRLTVT.

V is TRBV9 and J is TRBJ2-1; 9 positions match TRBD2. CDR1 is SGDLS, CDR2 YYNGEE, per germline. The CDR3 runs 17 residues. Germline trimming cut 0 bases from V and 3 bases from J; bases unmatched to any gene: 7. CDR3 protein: CASSVAGLAGFYNEQFF. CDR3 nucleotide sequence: TGTGCCAGCAGCGTAGCTGGGCTAGCGGGGTTCTACAATGAGCAGTTCTTC.

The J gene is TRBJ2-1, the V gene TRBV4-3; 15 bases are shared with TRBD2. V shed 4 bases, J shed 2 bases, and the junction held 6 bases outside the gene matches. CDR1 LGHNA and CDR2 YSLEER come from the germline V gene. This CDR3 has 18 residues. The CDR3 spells CASSPQGLAGGTYNEQFF. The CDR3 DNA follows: TGCGCCAGCAGCCCCCAGGGACTAGCGGGGGGAACCTACAATGAGCAGTTCTTC.

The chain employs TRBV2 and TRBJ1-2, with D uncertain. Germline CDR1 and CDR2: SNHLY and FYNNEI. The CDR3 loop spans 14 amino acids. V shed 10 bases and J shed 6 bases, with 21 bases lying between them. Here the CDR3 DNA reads TGTGCCATCTGGGCGGGCCCAGGAGGTAATGGCTACACCTTC. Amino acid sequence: CAIWAGPGGNGYTF.

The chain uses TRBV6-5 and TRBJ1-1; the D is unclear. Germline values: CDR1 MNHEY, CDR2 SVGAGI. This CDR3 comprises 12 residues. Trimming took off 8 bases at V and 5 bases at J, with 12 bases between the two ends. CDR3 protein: CASYRRGTEAFF. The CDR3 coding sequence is TGTGCCAGCTACCGACGGGGAACTGAAGCTTTCTTT.

The CDR3 DNA is TGTGCCAGCAGTTACTCGAGCGTCAGGCCGAGCTTAACGCCCTCTCTCTACGAGCAGTACTTC. This translates into CASSYSSVRPSLTPSLYEQYF. This chain uses TRBV6-2 or TRBV6-3 with TRBJ2-7; D call uncertain. Germline values: CDR1 MNHEY, CDR2 SVGEGT. Trimming cost V 0 bases and J 3 bases, with 30 bases left between them. CDR3 length equals 21 residues.

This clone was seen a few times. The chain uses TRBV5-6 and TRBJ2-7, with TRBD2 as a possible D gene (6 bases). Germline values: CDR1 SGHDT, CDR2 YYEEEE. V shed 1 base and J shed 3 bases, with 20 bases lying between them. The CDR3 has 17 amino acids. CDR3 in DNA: TGTGCCAGCAGCTTGTTAGCGGCGCGCAGAAACCACTACGAGCAGTACTTC. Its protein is CASSLLAARRNHYEQYF.